These 20 T cell receptor beta chains were sequenced from one sample in a study of blood T cells in healthy people across ages. Primers used in a second PCR of about 7 to 11 cycles were a sample-barcoded 5' primer and a J-beta primer mix. TCRdb reprocessed the 5' RACE reads with MiXCR, giving one entry per CDR3 protein. The sample yields roughly 500,000 distinct CDR3 sequences, 27% seen once. Sequenced sample: blood. Receptor source: a woman in her 70s in good health.

In its sample, this clonotype was seen a few times. This chain uses TRBV11-3 with TRBJ1-1; TRBD1 matches at 9 bases. CDR1 and CDR2 from the germline V gene are SGHNT and YENEEA. The CDR3 is 17 amino acids. V was clipped by 3 bases and J by 1 base; unmatched bases: 9. CDR3 in amino acids: CASSFLTGGKGNTEAFF. Written as DNA, the CDR3 is TGTGCCAGCAGCTTCCTGACAGGGGGAAAGGGGAACACTGAAGCTTTCTTT.

This clonotype showed up just once. The genes are TRBV6-1 and TRBJ2-5; 8 bases fit TRBD1. CDR3 length: 14 residues. Germline V gene lookup returns CDR1 MNHNS and CDR2 SASEGT. J lost 9 bases, V lost 6 bases, and 12 bases had no gene match. CDR3 protein: CASRPGTGKRAQYF. DNA of the CDR3: TGTGCCAGCAGACCCGGGACAGGCAAAAGGGCCCAGTACTTC.

This clonotype appeared a few times. The chain links TRBV5-6 to TRBJ1-2; no clear D gene. Germline V CDR1 and CDR2: SGHDT, YYEEEE. V dropped 5 bases and J dropped 3 bases, with 17 bases sitting between them. The CDR3 loop spans 15 amino acids. This chain's CDR3 is CASSSPGAGDYGYTF. The CDR3 DNA is TGTGCCAGCAGTTCTCCGGGAGCGGGAGACTATGGCTACACCTTC.

The CDR3 is CASSLQGAADTQYF. In nucleotides, the CDR3 is TGTGCCAGCAGTTTACAGGGTGCCGCAGATACGCAGTATTTT. The chain combines TRBV12-3 or TRBV12-4 with TRBJ2-3; possibly TRBD1 for D (5 bases). The CDR3 totals 14 residues. The V and J ends lost 2 bases and 4 bases respectively, with 10 bases between them.

This clonotype was counted between two and nine times. The chain recombines TRBV6-6 with TRBJ2-5; the D gene is possibly TRBD2 (5 bases). This CDR3 is built from 13 residues. CDR1 and CDR2 from the germline V gene are MNHNY and SVGAGI (reference sequence). Trimming pared 7 bases from V and 0 bases from J, leaving 9 bases between. This chain's CDR3 is CASNSGNQETQYF. CDR3 DNA: TGTGCCAGCAACTCGGGAAACCAAGAGACCCAGTACTTC.

This clonotype was detected only a few times. This chain connects TRBV12-3 or TRBV12-4 to TRBJ2-1, with D uncertain. V was shortened by 3 bases and J by 7 bases, with 7 bases between the two germline ends. The CDR3 contains 12 residues. The CDR3 loop reads CASSFGVNEQFF. The CDR3 region has the DNA TGTGCCAGCAGTTTCGGTGTGAATGAGCAGTTCTTC.

The chain joins TRBV12-3 or TRBV12-4 to TRBJ1-4; no definite D call. V lost 1 base and J 5 bases, leaving 11 bases between the germline ends. The CDR3 sequence is 15 residues long. The CDR3 here is CASSLDRRKNEKLFF. The CDR3 nucleotides read TGTGCCAGCAGTTTAGATCGGAGAAAAAATGAAAAACTGTTTTTT.

This clonotype has just a few counts. The CDR3, as DNA: TGTGCCACCAGTGACCCAACAGGGGCGGGGGAGACCCAGTACTTC. Translation gives CATSDPTGAGETQYF. This chain connects TRBV24-1 to TRBJ2-5, with D perhaps matching TRBD1 (7 bases). The CDR3 contains 15 residues. Looked up from germline, CDR1 is KGHDR and CDR2 is SFDVKD. Trimming left V 4 bases short and J 5 bases short, with 16 bases between.

This clonotype has just a few counts. V gene TRBV5-1 combines with J gene TRBJ2-3; TRBD2 matches at 14 bases. The CDR3 consists of 19 residues. Germline V gene data show CDR1 as SGHRS and CDR2 as YFSETQ. The J segment lost 4 bases and the V segment lost 1 base, leaving 11 bases of the junction unmatched. The CDR3 is CASSLPRLAGGRLADTQYF. CDR3 sequence (DNA): TGCGCCAGCAGCTTGCCCAGACTAGCGGGGGGGCGATTGGCAGATACGCAGTATTTT.

A few counts support this clonotype. The V gene is TRBV7-2, the J gene TRBJ2-4, with D possibly being TRBD2 (5 bases). Germline values: CDR1 SGHTA, CDR2 FQGNSA. The CDR3 is 16 amino acids. The ends were cut back, 1 base at V and 0 bases at J, with 10 bases in the middle. The CDR3 DNA reads TGTGCCAGCAGCTTAGGATCCGGGATAGCCAAAAACATTCAGTACTTC. Encoded protein: CASSLGSGIAKNIQYF. Together with reference TRBV7-2 and TRBJ2-4, the CDR3 gives the full variable domain: GAGVSQSPSNKVTEKGKDVELRCDPISGHTALYWYRQSLGQGLEFLIYFQGNSAPDKSGLPSDRFSAERTGGSVSTLTIQRTQQEDSAVYLCASSLGSGIAKNIQYFGAGTRLSVL.

The V gene is TRBV20-1, the J gene TRBJ1-1, with 9 bases lining up with TRBD1. V shed 5 bases and J 1 base; nucleotides not matched to a gene: 8. This CDR3 has 15 residues. Germline V CDR1 and CDR2: DFQATT, SNEGSKA (reference sequence). In DNA, the CDR3 is TGCAGTGCTCAGTCCGGGACAGGGAGGAACACTGAAGCTTTCTTT. Amino acid sequence: CSAQSGTGRNTEAFF.

This clonotype was seen more than once but under ten times. This sequence joins TRBV5-1 and TRBJ2-5; D remains unclear. Per germline, CDR1 SGHRS and CDR2 YFSETQ. CDR3 length equals 14 residues. V lost 0 bases, J lost 2 bases, and 8 bases lay in between. The CDR3 reads CASSLEGSQETQYF. CDR3 DNA sequence: TGCGCCAGCAGCTTGGAAGGCAGTCAAGAGACCCAGTACTTC.

In its sample, this clonotype was seen a few times. CDR3 DNA: TGTGCCAGCAGTTTTTTGGGGTTTAATGAGCAGTTCTTC. Protein: CASSFLGFNEQFF. The chain employs TRBV28 and TRBJ2-1; D is unclear. V lost 3 bases and J 7 bases, leaving 10 bases between the germline ends. The germline V gene has CDR1 MDHEN and CDR2 SYDVKM. CDR3 size: 13 residues. Full variable domain (missing parts from reference TRBV28 and TRBJ2-1): DVKVTQSSRYLVKRTGEKVFLECVQDMDHENMFWYRQDPGLGLRLIYFSYDVKMKEKGDIPEGYSVSREKKERFSLILESASTNQTSMYLCASSFLGFNEQFFGPGTRLTVL.

This rearrangement joins TRBV24-1 to TRBJ2-1; D assignment may be TRBD1 or TRBD2 (5 bases each). The V gene's germline CDR1 is KGHDR and CDR2 SFDVKD. The V gene lost 5 bases and the J gene lost 5 bases, with 21 bases spanning the gap. The CDR3 loop spans 17 amino acids. This CDR3 is CATSAGPGPIKNNEQFF. The CDR3 DNA reads TGTGCCACCAGTGCCGGACCGGGGCCTATTAAGAACAATGAGCAGTTCTTC.

The J gene is TRBJ2-5, the V gene TRBV5-1; D might be TRBD1 (5 bases). The CDR3 has 14 residues. With 3 bases removed from V and 7 bases from J, the gap between germline ends came to 16 bases. Germline CDR1 and CDR2: SGHRS and YFSETQ. CDR3 protein: CASSSLQVPWTQYF. The CDR3 DNA reads TGCGCCAGCAGCTCTCTACAGGTGCCCTGGACCCAGTACTTC.

The rearrangement joins TRBV30 to TRBJ2-1, with 12 bases identical to TRBD2. The J call may be wrong; the DNA end is better matched by TRBJ2-5. Per the germline V gene, CDR1 is GTSNPN and CDR2 is SVGIG (reference sequence). CDR3 size: 16 residues. The CDR3 DNA reads TGTGCCTGGAGTGGCGGACTAGCGGGGCGGGTGGAGACCCAGTACTTC. This sequence encodes CAWSGGLAGRVETQYF.

The chain joins TRBV7-9 to TRBJ2-4; D unresolved. CDR1 SEHNR and CDR2 FQNEAQ come from the germline V gene (reference sequence). The CDR3 has 14 amino acids. Between the trimmed V and J ends, which lost 8 bases and 6 bases, there was a span of 17 bases. The CDR3 loop is CASLLTALVNIQYF. The CDR3, as DNA: TGTGCCAGCCTCCTGACCGCTTTGGTAAACATTCAGTACTTC.

This clonotype was counted between two and nine times. The chain combines TRBV6-1 with TRBJ2-7; D may correspond to TRBD1 or TRBD2 (5 bases each). Per germline, CDR1 MNHNS and CDR2 SASEGT. CDR3 size: 14 residues. Trimming removed 7 bases from V and 2 bases from J, with 15 bases in between. CDR3 region: CASTVWGIAYEQYF. CDR3 DNA: TGTGCCAGCACTGTTTGGGGGATTGCCTACGAGCAGTACTTC.

The gene calls are TRBV11-2 and TRBJ2-7, with D tentatively TRBD1 or TRBD2 (5 bases each). The CDR3 is made up of 16 amino acids. The ends were cut back, 3 bases at V and 1 base at J, with 16 bases in the middle. Germline CDR1 SGHAT, CDR2 FQNNGV. The CDR3 region is CASSLRRGPDSYEQYF. CDR3 nucleotides: TGTGCCAGCAGCTTGCGTAGGGGACCGGATTCCTACGAGCAGTACTTC.

This clonotype was picked up a small number of times. The chain employs TRBV6-5 and TRBJ2-5; no firm D call. The DNA end is a closer match to TRBJ2-1, so the J assignment may be wrong. The CDR3 sequence is 14 residues long. CDR1 and CDR2 (germline): MNHEY, SVGAGI. The CDR3 DNA sequence: TGTGCCAGCAGTTACTCGATTCTGCCGGATGAGCAGTTCTTC. Its protein product is CASSYSILPDEQFF.